The 28 T cell receptor beta chains reported below all come from one sample, sequenced in a study of cytomegalovirus exposure and HLA in healthy donors. The PCR made use of 60 Vbeta and 13 Jbeta primers. Assay used: immunoSEQ multiplex PCR; TCRdb lists only in-frame clones, some missing. The table shows 150,000 to 200,000 clones, with around nine tenths occurring only once. The specimen sequenced was PBMCs. Source of these receptors: a woman between 18 and 29 years old in good health and CMV-seronegative.

The rearrangement joins TRBV6-4 to TRBJ1-1, with 8 bases aligning to TRBD1. Trimming at V came to 8 bases and at J to 1 base, leaving 9 bases not matched to a gene. Germline V gene sequence: CDR1 MRHNA, CDR2 SNTAGT. This CDR3 spans 15 amino acids. CDR3 in amino acids: CASVQQGDRNTEAFF. CDR3 sequence (DNA): TGTGCCAGCGTACAACAGGGGGACCGGAACACTGAAGCTTTCTTT.

The rearrangement joins TRBV7-9 to TRBJ1-1; 8 positions match TRBD1. CDR3 length: 13 residues. Germline CDR1 reads SEHNR; CDR2 reads FQNEAQ (reference sequence). The J segment lost 4 bases and the V segment lost 2 bases, leaving 0 bases of the junction unmatched. The CDR3 here is CASSLQGATEAFF. DNA for the CDR3: TGTGCCAGCAGCTTACAGGGGGCCACTGAAGCTTTCTTT.

The CDR3 sequence: CASSFGYRDTEAFF. CDR3 bases: TGTGCCAGCAGTTTCGGATACAGAGACACTGAAGCTTTCTTT. The V and J genes are TRBV27 and TRBJ1-1; D unresolved. Trimming left V 3 bases short and J 3 bases short, with 11 bases between. The CDR3 is 14 residues long. Germline V lookup: CDR1 MNHEY, CDR2 SMNVEV (reference sequence).

The V and J genes are TRBV6-1 and TRBJ2-7; D remains unclear. CDR1 and CDR2 (germline): MNHNS, SASEGT. The CDR3 totals 14 residues. V was pared by 1 base and J by 1 base, with 8 bases between. CDR3 residues: CASSEVLPSYEQYF. In DNA, the CDR3 is TGTGCCAGCAGTGAAGTACTCCCGTCCTACGAGCAGTACTTC.

This CDR3 is CASSSSQGGTQYF. The DNA of the CDR3 is TGTGCCAGCAGCTCCTCTCAGGGGGGGACCCAGTACTTC. The rearrangement links TRBV7-9 to TRBJ2-5, with D tentatively TRBD1 (7 bases). Germline V gene sequence: CDR1 SEHNR, CDR2 FQNEAQ (reference sequence). This CDR3 has 13 residues. With 4 bases removed from V and 7 bases from J, the gap between germline ends came to 13 bases.

J is TRBJ2-1 and V is TRBV6-5; D is undetermined. Germline CDR1 and CDR2: MNHEY and SVGAGI. The germline V and J ends were trimmed by 4 bases and 13 bases, with 11 bases remaining between them. The CDR3 contains 11 residues. The CDR3 DNA reads as TGTGCCAGCAGTTTCCCACCCTACCAGTTCTTC. Protein sequence: CASSFPPYQFF.

This sequence joins TRBV10-2 and TRBJ2-5; 15 bases agree with TRBD2. This CDR3 contains 15 residues. Germline V gives CDR1 WSHSY, CDR2 SAAADI. The CDR3 sequence: CAARTSGGAGETQYF. The CDR3 coding sequence is TGCGCAGCCAGGACTAGCGGGGGGGCAGGGGAGACCCAGTACTTC.

The chain recombines TRBV27 with TRBJ2-1, with 8 bases identical to TRBD2. The length of the CDR3 is 13 residues. CDR1 and CDR2 from the germline V gene are MNHEY and SMNVEV (reference sequence). Trimming at V came to 3 bases and at J to 10 bases, leaving 5 bases not matched to a gene. The chain's CDR3 is CASSFTASGEQFF. CDR3 sequence (DNA): TGTGCCAGCAGTTTCACGGCTAGCGGGGAGCAGTTCTTC.

The chain recombines TRBV2 with TRBJ2-1, with 16 positions matching TRBD2. The germline V gene has CDR1 SNHLY and CDR2 FYNNEI. J lost 1 base, V lost 6 bases, and 9 bases had no gene match. The CDR3 spans 19 residues. The CDR3 protein is CASRPVGLAGGPSYNEQFF. CDR3 sequence (DNA): TGTGCCAGCAGACCCGTGGGACTAGCGGGGGGGCCGTCCTACAATGAGCAGTTCTTC.

This chain uses TRBV18 with TRBJ2-5; D may be TRBD2 (6 bases). Trimming pared 4 bases from V and 5 bases from J, leaving 8 bases between. CDR3 size: 12 residues. The germline V gene encodes CDR1 KGHSH and CDR2 LQKENI. For the CDR3, the DNA is TGTGCCAGCTCACGGAGGGAGGAGACCCAGTACTTC. Its translation is CASSRREETQYF.

This chain's CDR3 is CAISDTGLDTQYF. The CDR3 coding sequence is TGTGCCATCAGTGACACAGGGTTAGATACGCAGTATTTT. The chain couples TRBV10-3 to TRBJ2-3; D is possibly TRBD1 (6 bases). The CDR3 is made up of 13 amino acids. Trimming removed 3 bases from V and 5 bases from J, with 9 bases in between. CDR1 and CDR2 (germline): ENHRY, SYGVKD.

This clone appeared once. This chain joins TRBV4-1 and TRBJ2-3; 9 bases map to TRBD2. With V trimmed by 1 base and J by 1 base, 6 bases remained unmatched. Germline CDR1 MGHRA, CDR2 YSYEKL. The CDR3 consists of 17 residues. The CDR3 region has the DNA TGCGCCAGCAGCCAAGGTAGACTAGCGGTTCGCACAGATACGCAGTATTTT. It is translated as CASSQGRLAVRTDTQYF.

The chain has TRBV5-1 and TRBJ2-7, with a weak D call TRBD1 (5 bases). The CDR3 has 12 amino acids. Germline CDR1 is SGHRS and CDR2 is YFSETQ. Trimming removed 5 bases at V and 2 bases at J, with 8 bases between. The CDR3 loop is CASRQETYEQYF. The CDR3 nucleotides read TGCGCCAGCAGACAGGAGACCTACGAGCAGTACTTC.

The genes are TRBV25-1 and TRBJ2-1, with unresolved D. The CDR3 extends over 15 amino acids. Looked up from germline, CDR1 is MGHDK and CDR2 is SYGVNS. V was pared by 3 bases and J by 3 bases, with 12 bases between. The CDR3 DNA reads TGTGCCAGCAGTGATAGCAGCACTAACTACAATGAGCAGTTCTTC. Translating it yields CASSDSSTNYNEQFF.

The gene calls are TRBV27 and TRBJ1-6; D unclear. The CDR3 totals 13 residues. Germline assignment: CDR1 MNHEY and CDR2 SMNVEV (reference sequence). Between the trimmed V and J ends, which lost 4 bases and 5 bases, there was a span of 6 bases. The CDR3 DNA sequence: TGTGCCAGCAGTTCGTCAGATAATTCACCCCTCCACTTT. This sequence encodes CASSSSDNSPLHF.

V is TRBV19 and J is TRBJ1-5, with a possible D match to TRBD1 (6 bases). Germline assignment: CDR1 LNHDA and CDR2 SQIVND (reference sequence). The CDR3 runs 15 residues. V dropped 1 base and J dropped 2 bases, with 9 bases sitting between them. CDR3: CASSIAAGGNQPQHF. For the CDR3, the DNA is TGTGCCAGTAGTATAGCGGCAGGGGGCAATCAGCCCCAGCATTTT.

This clone was seen repeatedly, ten times or more. This sequence joins TRBV6-4 and TRBJ2-2; D is possibly TRBD2 (5 bases). The germline V gene encodes CDR1 MRHNA and CDR2 SNTAGT. V dropped 4 bases and J dropped 3 bases, with 6 bases sitting between them. The CDR3 length is 13 residues. CDR3 residues: CASSGGDTGELFF. The CDR3, as DNA: TGTGCCAGCAGTGGGGGAGACACCGGGGAGCTGTTTTTT.

This rearrangement joins TRBV5-6 to TRBJ1-5, with D maybe TRBD1 (5 bases). The V end was cut by 3 bases, the J end by 2 bases, with 12 bases between. This CDR3 region has 15 residues. Germline V gene data show CDR1 as SGHDT and CDR2 as YYEEEE. In DNA form, the CDR3 reads TGTGCCAGCAGCTCAGGGAAGAAGGGCAATCAGCCCCAGCATTTT. It translates to CASSSGKKGNQPQHF. The whole variable domain, filled in from reference TRBV5-6 and TRBJ1-5, reads DAGVTQSPTHLIKTRGQQVTLRCSPKSGHDTVSWYQQALGQGPQFIFQYYEEEERQRGNFPDRFSGHQFPNYSSELNVNALLLGDSALYLCASSSGKKGNQPQHFGDGTRLSIL.

The gene calls are TRBV28 and TRBJ1-5; D is undetermined. Germline values: CDR1 MDHEN, CDR2 SYDVKM. V shed 1 base and J shed 6 bases, with 7 bases lying between them. The CDR3 runs 13 residues. The CDR3 region is CASSLSGGQPQHF. The CDR3 DNA is TGTGCCAGCAGTTTATCCGGAGGTCAGCCCCAGCATTTT.

The rearrangement links TRBV30 to TRBJ1-5; possible D gene TRBD1, 6 bases. The CDR3 extends over 12 amino acids. V was cut by 1 base and J by 10 bases, with 11 bases left in between. Germline CDR1 GTSNPN, CDR2 SVGIG (reference sequence). CDR3 coding DNA: TGTGCCTGGAGTGCGGGGGGCAGCCCCCAGCATTTT. Protein product: CAWSAGGSPQHF. The variable domain in full, with the rest retrieved from reference TRBV30 and TRBJ1-5, is SQTIHQWPATLVQPVGSPLSLECTVEGTSNPNLYWYRQAAGRGLQLLFYSVGIGQISSEVPQNLSASRPQDRQFILSSKKLLLSDSGFYLCAWSAGGSPQHFGDGTRLSIL.

This sequence joins TRBV11-1 and TRBJ2-7, with D maybe TRBD1 (5 bases). The germline V gene has CDR1 SGHAT and CDR2 FQDESV (reference sequence). Trimming pared 1 base from V and 0 bases from J, leaving 7 bases between. The CDR3 is 14 amino acids. The CDR3 here is CASSLGGSSYEQYF. The DNA for the CDR3 is TGTGCCAGCAGCTTAGGGGGCTCCTCCTACGAGCAGTACTTC.

This clone appeared a few times. The CDR3 DNA reads as TGCGCCAGCAGCTTGGCCGAGATTTCTGACACCATATATTTT. This sequence encodes CASSLAEISDTIYF. The chain carries TRBV5-1 and TRBJ1-3; D ambiguous. In germline, CDR1 is SGHRS, CDR2 YFSETQ. The length of the CDR3 is 14 residues. Trimming left V 0 bases short and J 8 bases short, with 12 bases between. Full variable domain (missing parts from reference TRBV5-1 and TRBJ1-3): KAGVTQTPRYLIKTRGQQVTLSCSPISGHRSVSWYQQTPGQGLQFLFEYFSETQRNKGNFPGRFSGRQFSNSRSEMNVSTLELGDSALYLCASSLAEISDTIYFGEGSWLTVV.

This rearrangement joins TRBV6-1 to TRBJ2-7; 8 nucleotides line up with TRBD1. Germline trimming cut 4 bases from V and 5 bases from J; bases unmatched to any gene: 10. The CDR3 spans 15 residues. CDR1 and CDR2 (germline): MNHNS, SASEGT. The CDR3 nucleotides read TGTGCCAGCAGTGGTGGAGGGACAGGCCTAAACGAGCAGTACTTC. This sequence encodes CASSGGGTGLNEQYF.

V usage is TRBV6-5 and J usage is TRBJ1-4; D perhaps matches TRBD1 (5 bases). V lost 0 bases to trimming and J lost 12 bases, with 14 bases between them. Germline assignment: CDR1 MNHEY and CDR2 SVGAGI. This CDR3 spans 14 amino acids. The CDR3 sequence: CASSYSYMGRQLFF. In DNA form, the CDR3 reads TGTGCCAGCAGTTACTCATATATGGGGCGCCAACTGTTTTTT.

The CDR3 region is CASSRRTPELTYEQYF. The CDR3 DNA follows: TGCGCCAGCAGCCGCCGGACACCCGAGTTAACCTACGAGCAGTACTTC. The V and J genes are TRBV5-1 and TRBJ2-5, with TRBD1 as a possible D gene (5 bases). The J call could be wrong; TRBJ2-7 is a better fit for the DNA end. Germline V gene sequence: CDR1 SGHRS, CDR2 YFSETQ. This CDR3 comprises 16 residues.

V usage is TRBV4-1 and J usage is TRBJ2-2; D is perhaps TRBD2 (6 bases). The CDR3 is made up of 16 amino acids. CDR1 is MGHRA and CDR2 is YSYEKL in the germline V gene. With 1 base removed from V and 2 bases from J, the gap between germline ends came to 11 bases. CDR3 loop: CASSQGPGLNTGELFF. In DNA, the CDR3 is TGCGCCAGCAGCCAAGGGCCGGGACTTAACACCGGGGAGCTGTTTTTT.

The rearrangement uses TRBV10-1 and TRBJ2-2, with D maybe TRBD1 (6 bases). The germline gives CDR1 WNHNN, CDR2 SYGVQD (reference sequence). Trimming removed 6 bases from V and 6 bases from J, with 8 bases in between. This CDR3 is 12 amino acids long. In nucleotides, the CDR3 is TGCGCCAGCAGACAGGGCTCCGGGGAGCTGTTTTTT. Protein sequence: CASRQGSGELFF.

This clone was counted between two and nine times. J is TRBJ2-1 and V is TRBV29-1, with D perhaps TRBD2 (6 bases). The CDR3 spans 12 residues. V was cut by 0 bases and J by 10 bases, with 10 bases left in between. Germline loops: CDR1 SQVTM, CDR2 ANQGSEA. CDR3 DNA: TGCAGCGTTGAAGAAGAACGGGAGGAGCAGTTCTTC. Amino acids: CSVEEEREEQFF.